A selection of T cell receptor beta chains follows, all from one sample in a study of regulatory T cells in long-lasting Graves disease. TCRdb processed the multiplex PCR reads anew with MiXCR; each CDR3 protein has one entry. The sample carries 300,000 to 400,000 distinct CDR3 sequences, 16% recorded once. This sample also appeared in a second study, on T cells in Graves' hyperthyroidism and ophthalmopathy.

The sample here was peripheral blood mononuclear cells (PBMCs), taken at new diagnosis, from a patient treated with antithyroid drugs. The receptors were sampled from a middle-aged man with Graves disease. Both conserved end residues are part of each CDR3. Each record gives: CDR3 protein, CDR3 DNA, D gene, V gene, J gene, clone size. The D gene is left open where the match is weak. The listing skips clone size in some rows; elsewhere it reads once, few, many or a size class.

CDR3 protein: CAWSDRTESTYNSPLHF
CDR3 DNA: TGTGCCTGGAGTGATCGGACAGAATCTACTTATAATTCACCCCTCCACTTT
D gene: NA
V gene: TRBV30
J gene: TRBJ1-6
clone size: NA

CDR3 protein: CASSQDPAGWGGKAEAFF
CDR3 DNA: TGTGCCAGCAGCCAAGATCCGGCAGGGTGGGGGGGAAAGGCTGAAGCTTTCTTT
D gene: NA
V gene: TRBV3-1
J gene: TRBJ1-1
clone size: many

CDR3 protein: CASSYQYSGNTIYF
CDR3 DNA: TGTGCCAGCAGTTATCAGTACTCTGGAAACACCATATATTTT
D gene: NA
V gene: TRBV27
J gene: TRBJ1-3
clone size: NA

CDR3 protein: CASSLWDTTMNTEAFF
CDR3 DNA: TGCGCCAGCAGCTTGTGGGACACAACCATGAACACTGAAGCTTTCTTT
D gene: NA
V gene: TRBV5-1
J gene: TRBJ1-1
clone size: many

CDR3 protein: CSAMGSGTDTQYF
CDR3 DNA: TGCAGCGCCATGGGGTCTGGCACAGATACGCAGTATTTT
D gene: NA
V gene: TRBV29-1
J gene: TRBJ2-3
clone size: few

CDR3 protein: CASSPPMASGANVLTF
CDR3 DNA: TGTGCCAGCAGCCCCCCAATGGCATCTGGGGCCAACGTCCTGACTTTC
D gene: NA
V gene: TRBV11-2
J gene: TRBJ2-6
clone size: many

CDR3 protein: CSAVDREDYEQYF
CDR3 DNA: TGCAGTGCTGTGGACAGGGAGGACTACGAGCAGTACTTC
D gene: TRBD1
V gene: TRBV20-1
J gene: TRBJ2-7
clone size: many

CDR3 protein: CATSDGDSPLHF
CDR3 DNA: TGTGCCACCAGTGACGGGGATTCACCCCTCCACTTT
D gene: NA
V gene: TRBV24-1
J gene: TRBJ1-6
clone size: few

CDR3 protein: CASSRRLAGGTYEQYF
CDR3 DNA: TGTGCCAGCAGCCGCCGACTAGCGGGGGGGACTTACGAGCAGTACTTC
D gene: TRBD2
V gene: TRBV11-3
J gene: TRBJ2-7
clone size: many

CDR3 protein: CASSRRTQGASSPLHF
CDR3 DNA: TGTGCCAGCAGCCGTAGAACACAGGGAGCAAGTTCACCCCTCCACTTT
D gene: NA
V gene: TRBV3-1
J gene: TRBJ1-6
clone size: NA

CDR3 protein: CAWGVEFTDTQYF
CDR3 DNA: TGTGCCTGGGGCGTAGAATTCACAGATACGCAGTATTTT
D gene: NA
V gene: TRBV30
J gene: TRBJ2-3
clone size: many

CDR3 protein: CAWRVSGGTDTQYF
CDR3 DNA: TGTGCCTGGAGAGTTAGCGGGGGCACAGATACGCAGTATTTT
D gene: TRBD2
V gene: TRBV30
J gene: TRBJ2-3
clone size: NA

CDR3 protein: CATSRQTGTNEKLFF
CDR3 DNA: TGTGCCACCAGCAGGCAGACAGGGACTAATGAAAAACTGTTTTTT
D gene: TRBD1
V gene: TRBV15
J gene: TRBJ1-4
clone size: few

CDR3 protein: CASRTDGDTQYF
CDR3 DNA: TGTGCCAGCAGGACCGACGGAGATACGCAGTATTTT
D gene: NA
V gene: TRBV6-1
J gene: TRBJ2-3
clone size: NA